The present T cell receptor beta chain was sequenced within a study of T cell changes during pregnancy in multiple sclerosis. The repertoire was sequenced with immunoSEQ multiplex PCR; TCRdb's copy has only in-frame clones and lacks some. The table records tens of thousands of clones, about 89% of them present only once. The trim removed 5 bases at V and 6 bases at J, leaving 4 bases unmatched. The CDR3 is 13 residues long. Germline values: CDR1 MNHNS, CDR2 SASEGT. Sequenced material: CD4+ T cells from peripheral blood mononuclear cells, taken in the second trimester of pregnancy. This clonotype originated in a female donor with multiple sclerosis, enrolled in a pregnancy study. V usage is TRBV6-1 and J usage is TRBJ1-1, with 9 bases lining up with TRBD1. As DNA, the CDR3 is TGTGCCAGCAGTATACGGACAGGGGCTGAAGCTTTCTTT. As protein: CASSIRTGAEAFF.